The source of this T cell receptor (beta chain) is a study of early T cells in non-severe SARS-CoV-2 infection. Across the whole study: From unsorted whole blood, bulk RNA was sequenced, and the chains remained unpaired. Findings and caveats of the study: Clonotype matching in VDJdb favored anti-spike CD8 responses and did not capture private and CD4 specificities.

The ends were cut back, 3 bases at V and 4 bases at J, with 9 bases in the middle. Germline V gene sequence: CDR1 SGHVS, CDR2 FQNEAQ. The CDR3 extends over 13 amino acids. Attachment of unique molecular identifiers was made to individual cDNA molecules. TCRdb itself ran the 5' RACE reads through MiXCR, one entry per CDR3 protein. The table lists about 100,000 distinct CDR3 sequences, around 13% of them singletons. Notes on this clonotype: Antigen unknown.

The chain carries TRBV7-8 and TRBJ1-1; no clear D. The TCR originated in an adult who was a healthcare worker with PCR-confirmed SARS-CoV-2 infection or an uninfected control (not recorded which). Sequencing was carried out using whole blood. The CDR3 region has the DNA TGTGCCAGCAGCTTCGTGTCGGGCACTGAAGCTTTCTTT. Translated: CASSFVSGTEAFF.